This is a list of T cell receptor beta chains from one sample in a study of CD8 T cells in ankylosing spondylitis. TCRdb re-called the 5' RACE reads with MiXCR, one entry per CDR3 protein. Among more than 650,000 distinct CDR3 sequences, approximately 12% were seen once, and the ten largest hold more than 0.5%. Sequencing used blood, either unsorted or a sorted T cell fraction (not recorded which). Receptors were obtained from a male donor with ankylosing spondylitis. The CDR3 runs from the conserved cysteine through the conserved F or W. D genes are given only for firm matches. Expanded clones get a size class; other rows say once, few or many, or leave the size out.

clone_size | j_call | d_call | v_call | cdr3_nt | cdr3_aa
few | TRBJ2-6 | TRBD1 | TRBV12-3/TRBV12-4 | TGTGCCAGCAGTCGACAGGGAGCGCTCTCTGGGGCCAACGTCCTGACTTTC | CASSRQGALSGANVLTF
many | TRBJ1-1 | - | TRBV12-3/TRBV12-4 | TGTGCCAGCAGTTTACCGCAGGGTGGCACTGAAGCTTTCTTT | CASSLPQGGTEAFF
- | TRBJ2-3 | TRBD2 | TRBV7-2 | TGTGCCAGCAGCTTATGGTACCGGGAGGTTGAGGAAGATACGCAGTATTTT | CASSLWYREVEEDTQYF
- | TRBJ2-3 | TRBD2 | TRBV20-1 | TGCAGTGGGACTAGCGGAGCCACAGATACGCAGTATTTT | CSGTSGATDTQYF
many | TRBJ1-6 | - | TRBV10-3 | TGTGCCATCAGTGCCCCCAAGGGGACCAATAATTCACCCCTCCACTTT | CAISAPKGTNNSPLHF
many | TRBJ2-3 | - | TRBV4-3 | TGCGCCAGCAGCCCGCGGCTCACAGATACGCAGTATTTT | CASSPRLTDTQYF
- | TRBJ2-2 | - | TRBV28 | TGTGCTGACGGTCGCGGTACCGGGGAGCTGTTTTTT | CADGRGTGELFF
- | TRBJ2-7 | TRBD2 | TRBV28 | TGTGCCAGCAGTCTCAGGACTAGGATCCTCCACGAGCAGTACTTC | CASSLRTRILHEQYF
- | TRBJ2-1 | TRBD1 | TRBV7-2 | TGTGCCAGCAGCTCGCAAGGACAGGTCTCCTACAATGAGCAGTTCTTC | CASSSQGQVSYNEQFF
- | TRBJ1-1 | - | TRBV6-1 | TGTGCCAGCAGTGTCCGAGGGGAAAACACTGAAGCTTTCTTT | CASSVRGENTEAFF
- | TRBJ1-2 | - | TRBV7-2 | TGTGCCAGCAGCTCCCGTATCGGTGGCTACACCTTC | CASSSRIGGYTF
- | TRBJ2-1 | TRBD2 | TRBV20-1 | TGCAGTGCTTTGGGACTAGCGGGAAGTAGTTACAATGAGCAGTTCTTC | CSALGLAGSSYNEQFF
few | TRBJ1-1 | - | TRBV10-3 | TGTGCCATCAAGACAGAGGGCACTGAAGCTTTCTTT | CAIKTEGTEAFF
- | TRBJ1-2 | TRBD1 | TRBV5-5 | TGTGCCAGCAGCCGTGGGGACAGGGGCTATGGCTACACCTTC | CASSRGDRGYGYTF
few | TRBJ1-1 | - | TRBV6-2/TRBV6-3 | TGTGCCAGCAGTTACACCTGGGGGACCACTGAAGCTTTCTTT | CASSYTWGTTEAFF
- | TRBJ2-7 | - | TRBV7-2 | TGTGCCAGCAGCTTCGTCGGACCCTACGAGCAGTACTTC | CASSFVGPYEQYF
many | TRBJ2-1 | - | TRBV4-3 | TGCGCCAGCAGCCAACAGGTCTACAATGAGCAGTTCTTC | CASSQQVYNEQFF
- | TRBJ2-1 | - | TRBV6-5 | TGTGCCAGCAGTTACAGGCAGGTCTACAATGAGCAGTTCTTC | CASSYRQVYNEQFF
few | TRBJ1-3 | - | TRBV15 | TGTGCCACCAGCAGAGAACAGCCTGGAAACACCATATATTTT | CATSREQPGNTIYF
- | TRBJ1-1 | - | TRBV29-1 | TGCAGCGTTGAAGTGGGGTTCAACACTGAAGCTTTCTTT | CSVEVGFNTEAFF
- | TRBJ2-7 | TRBD2 | TRBV2 | TGTGCCAGCAGTGAGCGGGGAGGGGTACTGACCTACGAGCAGTACTTC | CASSERGGVLTYEQYF
- | TRBJ1-1 | TRBD1 | TRBV29-1 | TGCAGCGTTCGGGGGGACAGCGAGAACACTGAAGCTTTCTTT | CSVRGDSENTEAFF
few | TRBJ1-1 | TRBD1 | TRBV5-1 | TGCGCCAGCAGCTTGGAGGGGGCAGTGGCTTTCTTT | CASSLEGAVAFF
few | TRBJ2-1 | - | TRBV10-3 | TGTGCCATCAGGGCCAGCGAAGGAGCGGACAATGAGCAGTTCTTC | CAIRASEGADNEQFF
many | TRBJ1-1 | - | TRBV9 | TGTGCCAGCACATCCGGGCCGAGGGGCACTGAAGCTTTCTTT | CASTSGPRGTEAFF
- | TRBJ2-2 | - | TRBV5-1 | TGCGCCAGCAGCTTGGAGCGGAACACCGGGGAGCTGTTTTTT | CASSLERNTGELFF
few | TRBJ1-1 | TRBD1 | TRBV6-1 | TGTGCCAGCAGTGAAGATCCTGACAGGGAGGCTGAAGCTTTCTTT | CASSEDPDREAEAFF
few | TRBJ2-5 | TRBD2 | TRBV20-1 | TGCAGTGCTGCGGTAGTAGCGGGAGTTCGAGAGACCCAGTACTTC | CSAAVVAGVRETQYF
few | TRBJ2-5 | - | TRBV20-1 | TGCAGTGCTAGATCCCGGGGCCTGTACCAAGAGACCCAGTACTTC | CSARSRGLYQETQYF
- | TRBJ1-5 | - | TRBV2 | TGTGCCAGCAGTCCTATCGAAGGCGGTGAGCCCCAGCATTTT | CASSPIEGGEPQHF
many | TRBJ2-4 | - | TRBV7-9 | TGTGCCAGCAGCCTCAGGGATAGCAAAAACATTCAGTACTTC | CASSLRDSKNIQYF
- | TRBJ2-5 | - | TRBV11-1 | TGTGCCAGCAGCGACACGTCGGGAGAAGAGACCCAGTACTTC | CASSDTSGEETQYF
few | TRBJ1-2 | - | TRBV7-2 | TGTGCCAGCAGCCGAGTTGCAAGTGGCTACACCTTC | CASSRVASGYTF
- | TRBJ2-7 | - | TRBV6-5 | TGTGCCAGCAGTTACTCGAAGGGCAGGGCGGGCCTACGGCACGAGCAGTACTTC | CASSYSKGRAGLRHEQYF
many | TRBJ1-6 | TRBD1 | TRBV28 | TGTGCCAGCAGGATCGGGACAGGGGCGACTAATTCACCCCTCCACTTT | CASRIGTGATNSPLHF
- | TRBJ1-2 | - | TRBV28 | TGTGCCAGCAGGTCGGCGGGATTCAACTATGGCTACACCTTC | CASRSAGFNYGYTF
- | TRBJ2-2 | - | TRBV27 | TGTGCCAGCAGCCCATCGTCTTGGCGGGACACCGGGGAGCTGTTTTTT | CASSPSSWRDTGELFF
- | TRBJ1-4 | - | TRBV29-1 | TGCAGCGTTGGCTGGACAGCTGAAAAACTGTTTTTT | CSVGWTAEKLFF
- | TRBJ2-3 | - | TRBV29-1 | TGCAGCATCCAAGGGCTTATGATTAGCACAGATACGCAGTATTTT | CSIQGLMISTDTQYF
few | TRBJ2-3 | - | TRBV9 | TGTGCCAGCAGCGTTGGACTGACAATGACAGATACGCAGTATTTT | CASSVGLTMTDTQYF
- | TRBJ1-2 | - | TRBV29-1 | TGCAGCGTTTCCCCAGGGGTCGACTATGGCTACACCTTC | CSVSPGVDYGYTF
- | TRBJ2-4 | TRBD2 | TRBV20-1 | TGCAGTGCTAGGGGGACTAGCGGTGTCCTAGCCAAAAACATTCAGTACTTC | CSARGTSGVLAKNIQYF
few | TRBJ2-7 | - | TRBV4-3 | TGCGCCAGCAGCCAAGGGAGGACCAACCACTACTACGAGCAGTACTTC | CASSQGRTNHYYEQYF
- | TRBJ1-2 | TRBD1 | TRBV7-2 | TGTGCCAGCAGCCAGACAGGGATGCCCTATGGCTACACCTTC | CASSQTGMPYGYTF
- | TRBJ2-3 | TRBD2 | TRBV10-2 | TGCGCCACCGGGACTAGCGGTGACACAGATACGCAGTATTTT | CATGTSGDTDTQYF
many | TRBJ2-1 | - | TRBV29-1 | TGCAGCGTTCCAGACGGGACCCTTTCGAATGAGCAGTTCTTC | CSVPDGTLSNEQFF
few | TRBJ2-7 | - | TRBV6-6 | TGTGCCAGCAGTGCACAGCGGGAGCAGTACTTC | CASSAQREQYF
few | TRBJ1-4 | - | TRBV20-1 | TGCAGTGCTAGAGCTTTCGCCTCCGCCCTGGCGGAAAAACTGTTTTTT | CSARAFASALAEKLFF
once | TRBJ2-5 | - | TRBV27 | TGTGCCAGCAGTTTAAGAATGGCAGGAGAGACCCAGTACTTC | CASSLRMAGETQYF
- | TRBJ2-3 | - | TRBV11-2 | TGTGCCAGCAGCTTATGGACCGCTCTGGATACGCAGTATTTT | CASSLWTALDTQYF
many | TRBJ1-5 | - | TRBV5-1 | TGCGCCAGCAGCTTGGGGGCAGGTGATCAGCCCCAGCATTTT | CASSLGAGDQPQHF
- | TRBJ2-1 | - | TRBV4-2 | TGTGCCAGCAGCCAAGAACAGCAGCGCAATGAGCAGTTCTTC | CASSQEQQRNEQFF
- | TRBJ2-5 | - | TRBV15 | TGTGCCACCAGCAGAGATACGGGGGAGACCCAGTACTTC | CATSRDTGETQYF
- | TRBJ2-3 | - | TRBV2 | TGTGCCAGCAGTGAAAGGCGGATATTGCCAGATACGCAGTATTTT | CASSERRILPDTQYF
few | TRBJ2-7 | TRBD2 | TRBV14 | TGTGCCAGCAGCCAAGATAGCGGGAGTTTTTACGAGCAGTACTTC | CASSQDSGSFYEQYF